This TCR beta chain was identified during a study of identifying expanded T cells in peripheral blood. Whole-study findings and limits: Across healthy donors, higher total template counts meant significantly greater approximately 2-week count variance. Technical replicates showed around 1.2 changed clones; about 2 weeks around 15; four weeks 19.

Clones were read by immunoSEQ multiplex PCR, and TCRdb kept only the in-frame ones, dropping some. The sample lists under 150,000 clones, 65% to 90% occurring once. Regarding this clone: The antigen is unknown.

This CDR3 contains 14 residues. Deletions cut 8 bases from V and 7 bases from J, with 18 bases between. The germline V gene encodes CDR1 MNHEY and CDR2 SMNVEV (reference sequence). Healthy donors had no documented immune events, such as infections, while sampled. The source material was blood. The receptor was isolated from a person between 18 and 70 years old in good health. The V call is TRBV27, the J call TRBJ1-5, with TRBD1 as a possible D gene (6 bases). This CDR3 reads CASRSGGGPQPQHF. DNA for the CDR3: TGTGCCAGCCGTTCCGGGGGGGGCCCCCAGCCCCAGCATTTT.